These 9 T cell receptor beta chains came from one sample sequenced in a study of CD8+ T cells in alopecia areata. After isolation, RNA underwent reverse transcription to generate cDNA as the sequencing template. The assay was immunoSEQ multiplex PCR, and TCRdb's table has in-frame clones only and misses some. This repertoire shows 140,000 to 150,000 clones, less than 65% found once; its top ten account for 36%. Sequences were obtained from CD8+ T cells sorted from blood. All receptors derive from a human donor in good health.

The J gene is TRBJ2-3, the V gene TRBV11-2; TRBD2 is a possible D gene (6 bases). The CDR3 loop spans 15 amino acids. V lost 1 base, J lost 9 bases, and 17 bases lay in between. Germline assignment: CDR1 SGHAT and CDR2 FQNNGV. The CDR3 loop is CASSLGGDPVGTQYF. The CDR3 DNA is TGTGCCAGCAGCTTAGGCGGGGATCCCGTCGGCACGCAGTATTTT.

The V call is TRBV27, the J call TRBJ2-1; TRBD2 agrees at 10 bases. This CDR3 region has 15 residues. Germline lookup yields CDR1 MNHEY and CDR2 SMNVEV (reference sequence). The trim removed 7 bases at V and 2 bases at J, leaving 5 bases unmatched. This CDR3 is CASNPGLATYNEQFF. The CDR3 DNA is TGTGCCAGCAATCCGGGACTAGCGACCTACAATGAGCAGTTCTTC.

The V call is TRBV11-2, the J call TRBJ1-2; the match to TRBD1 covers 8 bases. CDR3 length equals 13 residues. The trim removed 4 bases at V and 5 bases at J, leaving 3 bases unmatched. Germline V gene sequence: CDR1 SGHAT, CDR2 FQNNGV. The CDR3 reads CASSSGQVYGYTF. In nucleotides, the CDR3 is TGTGCCAGCAGCTCGGGACAGGTTTATGGCTACACCTTC.

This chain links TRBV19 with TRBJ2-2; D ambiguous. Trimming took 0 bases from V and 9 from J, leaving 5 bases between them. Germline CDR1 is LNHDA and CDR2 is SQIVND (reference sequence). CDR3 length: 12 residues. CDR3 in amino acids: CASSIDFRELFF. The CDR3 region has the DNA TGTGCCAGTAGTATAGACTTTCGGGAGCTGTTTTTT.

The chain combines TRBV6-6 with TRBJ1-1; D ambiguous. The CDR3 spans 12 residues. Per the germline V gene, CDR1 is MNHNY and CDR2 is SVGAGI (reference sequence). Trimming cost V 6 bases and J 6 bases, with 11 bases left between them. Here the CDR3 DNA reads TGTGCCAGCAGCCACGCCGGCGCTGAAGCTTTCTTT. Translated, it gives CASSHAGAEAFF.

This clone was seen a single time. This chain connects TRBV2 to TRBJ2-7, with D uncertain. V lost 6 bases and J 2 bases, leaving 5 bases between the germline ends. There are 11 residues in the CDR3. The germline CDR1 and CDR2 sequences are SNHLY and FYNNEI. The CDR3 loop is CASRAAYEQYF. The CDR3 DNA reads TGTGCCAGCAGGGCGGCCTACGAGCAGTACTTC.

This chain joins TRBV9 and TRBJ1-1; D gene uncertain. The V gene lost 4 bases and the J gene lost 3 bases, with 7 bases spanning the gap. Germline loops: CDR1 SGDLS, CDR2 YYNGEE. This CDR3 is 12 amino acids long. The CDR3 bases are TGTGCCAGCAGCCCCTCGGACACTGAAGCTTTCTTT. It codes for CASSPSDTEAFF.

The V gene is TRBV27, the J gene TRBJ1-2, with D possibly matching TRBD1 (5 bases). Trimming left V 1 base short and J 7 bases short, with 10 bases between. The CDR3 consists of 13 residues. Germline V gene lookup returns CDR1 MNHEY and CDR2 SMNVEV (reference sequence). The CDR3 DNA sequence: TGTGCCAGCAGTTTATACCAGGGCGGTGGCTACACCTTC. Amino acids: CASSLYQGGGYTF.

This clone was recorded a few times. The DNA of the CDR3 is TGCGCCAGCAGCCACCAGCTAGCGGGAGGACGAAATGAGCAGTTCTTC. Translated: CASSHQLAGGRNEQFF. The J gene is TRBJ2-1, the V gene TRBV4-1; the match to TRBD2 covers 11 bases. The CDR3 has 16 residues. After removal of 3 bases from V and 7 bases from J, the junction contained 8 bases not matched to a gene. Germline V gene sequence: CDR1 MGHRA, CDR2 YSYEKL.